Presented here are 3 T cell receptor beta chains from one specimen sequenced in a study of OX40 agonist ivuxolimab in advanced cancers. Produced via immunoSEQ multiplex PCR; TCRdb's table is partial and in-frame only. The table shows about 77,000 clones, with approximately 82% occurring only once. This sample comprised CD4+ or CD8+ T cells sorted from blood, obtained in a trial of the OX40 agonist ivuxolimab. These receptors came from an adult with an advanced solid tumor such as melanoma, head and neck, liver or kidney cancer.

This chain connects TRBV11-1 to TRBJ2-7; D assignment may be TRBD1 or TRBD2 (5 bases each). CDR3 length: 14 amino acids. Trimming removed 5 bases from V and 5 bases from J, with 16 bases in between. CDR1 is SGHAT and CDR2 is FQDESV in the germline V gene (reference sequence). In nucleotides, the CDR3 is TGTGCCAGCAGCCGAGGGCAGGGCGTCGACGAGCAGTACTTC. Protein: CASSRGQGVDEQYF.

The V gene is TRBV9, the J gene TRBJ2-3; 10 bases are shared with TRBD2. CDR3 size: 16 residues. V gave up 4 bases and J gave up 2 bases; unmatched junction bases: 7. CDR1 and CDR2 (germline): SGDLS, YYNGEE. CDR3 nucleotide sequence: TGTGCCAGCAGCTCGGATAGCGGGGGGACCACAGATACGCAGTATTTT. This codes for CASSSDSGGTTDTQYF.

This chain joins TRBV28 and TRBJ1-1; D remains ambiguous. Trimming removed 3 bases at V and 0 bases at J, with 17 bases between. Germline V CDR1 and CDR2: MDHEN, SYDVKM. This CDR3 is 17 amino acids long. CDR3 bases: TGTGCCAGCAGTTTCCCAGGCGGGCGAAAAATGAACACTGAAGCTTTCTTT. Residues: CASSFPGGRKMNTEAFF.